These 11 T cell receptor beta chains were sequenced from one sample in a study of blood T cell repertoires in COVID-19. The repertoire was sequenced with immunoSEQ multiplex PCR; TCRdb's copy has only in-frame clones and lacks some. The sample has under 250,000 clones; about four fifths are singletons. The sample consisted of peripheral blood. These receptors originate from a woman aged 25-40 years who had recovered from COVID-19.

The table lists this clone with a count of one. The chain joins TRBV27 to TRBJ2-5; D is uncertain. CDR1 and CDR2 from the germline V gene are MNHEY and SMNVEV (reference sequence). The CDR3 is made up of 15 amino acids. Trimming removed 1 base at V and 1 base at J, with 10 bases between. DNA for the CDR3: TGTGCCAGCAGTTTATTCTCCGAGCCCCAAGAGACCCAGTACTTC. Its translation: CASSLFSEPQETQYF.

The chain uses TRBV19 and TRBJ2-7; D call uncertain. Per the germline V gene, CDR1 is LNHDA and CDR2 is SQIVND (reference sequence). The ends were cut back, 1 base at V and 1 base at J, with 5 bases in the middle. This CDR3 has 13 amino acids. CDR3 DNA sequence: TGTGCCAGTAGTATAGCCAGGTCCTACGAGCAGTACTTC. Its protein is CASSIARSYEQYF.

The chain carries TRBV7-9 and TRBJ1-1, with D perhaps TRBD1 (6 bases). The germline gives CDR1 SEHNR, CDR2 FQNEAQ (reference sequence). Between the trimmed V and J ends, which lost 2 bases and 3 bases, there was a span of 19 bases. The CDR3 extends over 17 amino acids. CDR3 in DNA: TGTGCCAGCAGCTTAAACCGGGCAGGGGTGGGGGACACTGAAGCTTTCTTT. It is translated as CASSLNRAGVGDTEAFF. Full variable domain (rest looked up from reference TRBV7-9 and TRBJ1-1): DTGVSQNPRHKITKRGQNVTFRCDPISEHNRLYWYRQTLGQGPEFLTYFQNEAQLEKSRLLSDRFSAERPKGSFSTLEIQRTEQGDSAMYLCASSLNRAGVGDTEAFFGQGTRLTVV.

The chain employs TRBV5-1 and TRBJ2-1; 7 nucleotides match TRBD1. CDR1 and CDR2 from the germline V gene are SGHRS and YFSETQ. With 2 bases clipped from V and 9 bases from J, the junction kept 17 bases outside the gene matches. The CDR3 sequence is 17 residues long. CDR3 in DNA: TGCGCCAGCAGCTTCGTAATGTTATCCGGACAGGCGAGTGAGCAGTTCTTC. Protein product: CASSFVMLSGQASEQFF.

V is TRBV5-1 and J is TRBJ2-2; 7 bases align to TRBD2. CDR3 length equals 13 residues. J lost 3 bases, V lost 4 bases, and 0 bases had no gene match. Germline CDR1 reads SGHRS; CDR2 reads YFSETQ. CDR3 sequence: CASSGGDTGELFF. The CDR3 DNA reads as TGCGCCAGCAGCGGGGGGGACACCGGGGAGCTGTTTTTT.

The CDR3 nucleotides read TGTGCCAGCAGTTCAACAGGGGTCGGAAACACCATATATTTT. Its protein is CASSSTGVGNTIYF. The J gene is TRBJ1-3, the V gene TRBV28; 7 bases fit TRBD1. The J segment lost 4 bases and the V segment lost 4 bases, leaving 4 bases of the junction unmatched. The length of the CDR3 is 14 residues. Germline CDR1 is MDHEN and CDR2 is SYDVKM.

This clone came up a few times. This chain connects TRBV10-2 to TRBJ1-5; D is perhaps TRBD1 (5 bases). CDR1 and CDR2 (germline): WSHSY, SAAADI. This CDR3 contains 14 residues. V was cut by 2 bases and J by 5 bases, with 10 bases left in between. The DNA for the CDR3 is TGCGCCAGCAGTGAGACCAGGGCCCATCAGCCCCAGCATTTT. This gives the protein CASSETRAHQPQHF.

V and J are TRBV3-1 (or the pseudogene TRBV3-2) and TRBJ1-2, with D unresolved. Germline V gives CDR1 LGHDT, CDR2 YNNKEL (reference sequence). Trimming took off 2 bases at V and 0 bases at J, with 4 bases between the two ends. This CDR3 region has 13 residues. The CDR3 spells CASSQQTNYGYTF. The CDR3 DNA reads TGTGCCAGCAGCCAACAGACTAACTATGGCTACACCTTC.

The chain combines TRBV18 with TRBJ1-3; 8 nucleotides align to TRBD1. The V gene's germline CDR1 is KGHSH and CDR2 LQKENI. CDR3 size: 15 residues. The ends lost 3 bases at V and 7 bases at J; junction bases unmatched: 8. The chain's CDR3 is CASSPSGGAANTIYF. The CDR3 coding sequence is TGTGCCAGCTCACCTTCAGGGGGCGCGGCGAACACCATATATTTT.

Many counts were recorded for this clone. Other DNA sequences in this specimen translate into the identical CDR3. The chain employs TRBV7-9 and TRBJ1-2; D gene unclear. Germline loops: CDR1 SEHNR, CDR2 FQNEAQ (reference sequence). This CDR3 region has 13 residues. Trimming took off 1 base at V and 5 bases at J, with 8 bases between the two ends. The CDR3 protein is CASSLGGSYGYTF. In DNA, the CDR3 is TGTGCCAGCAGCTTAGGAGGCAGTTATGGCTACACCTTC. Combining the CDR3 with reference TRBV7-9 and TRBJ1-2 gives the whole variable domain DTGVSQNPRHKITKRGQNVTFRCDPISEHNRLYWYRQTLGQGPEFLTYFQNEAQLEKSRLLSDRFSAERPKGSFSTLEIQRTEQGDSAMYLCASSLGGSYGYTFGSGTRLTVV.

This chain uses TRBV20-1 with TRBJ2-7, with TRBD1 identical over 7 bases. The J segment lost 2 bases and the V segment lost 3 bases, leaving 7 bases of the junction unmatched. Looked up from germline, CDR1 is DFQATT and CDR2 is SNEGSKA (reference sequence). This CDR3 spans 14 amino acids. CDR3 sequence: CSASRQGIAYEQYF. CDR3 coding DNA: TGCAGTGCTAGTCGACAGGGAATTGCCTACGAGCAGTACTTC.